These 25 T cell receptor beta chains came from one sample sequenced in a study of blood T cell repertoires in COVID-19. Only in-frame clones appear in the TCRdb table, and some are missing; sequencing was by immunoSEQ multiplex PCR. Of fewer than 40,000 clones listed, approximately 86% are singletons. The sequencing input was peripheral blood. The receptors derive from a woman between 65 and 79 years old with active COVID-19.

The chain carries TRBV6-1 and TRBJ2-1, with D possibly TRBD2 on 7 matching bases. V was cut by 2 bases and J by 6 bases, with 17 bases left in between. Germline values: CDR1 MNHNS, CDR2 SASEGT. This CDR3 region has 16 residues. The CDR3, as DNA: TGTGCCAGCAGTGAATGGGTCGGGGGGCCCTCCAATGAGCAGTTCTTC. This gives the protein CASSEWVGGPSNEQFF.

Concerning this clone itself: The same CDR3 can be traced to other DNA sequences in this sample. The rearrangement links TRBV12-3 or TRBV12-4 to TRBJ1-2; possibly TRBD1 for D (6 bases). V was cut by 5 bases and J by 2 bases, with 9 bases left in between. The CDR3 has 13 residues. CDR3 DNA: TGTGCCAGCAGTCTCCAGGGGAACTATGGCTACACCTTC. It yields the protein CASSLQGNYGYTF.

The chain has TRBV23-1 and TRBJ2-5; 7 bases match TRBD2. TRBV23-1 is identified as an open reading frame with a role that is uncertain. The CDR3 extends over 16 amino acids. J lost 14 bases, V lost 3 bases, and 21 bases had no gene match. This CDR3 reads CASSQPAGASGVSHYF. CDR3 sequence (DNA): TGCGCCAGCAGTCAGCCCGCCGGGGCCAGCGGGGTCAGTCATTACTTC.

This chain joins TRBV5-1 and TRBJ2-7; D might be TRBD1 (5 bases). The CDR3 is made up of 15 amino acids. V was clipped by 2 bases and J by 3 bases, with 15 bases between them. CDR1 and CDR2 from the germline V gene are SGHRS and YFSETQ. This chain's CDR3 is CASSFGDSYLYEQYF. The CDR3 DNA follows: TGCGCCAGCAGCTTCGGTGACAGCTACCTCTACGAGCAGTACTTC.

This chain joins TRBV11-2 and TRBJ2-1; 10 bases are a match to TRBD2. This CDR3 has 16 residues. Germline trimming cut 5 bases from V and 3 bases from J; bases unmatched to any gene: 7. From germline, CDR1 is SGHAT and CDR2 FQNNGV. The CDR3 sequence: CASSTGTSVGYNEQFF. In DNA, the CDR3 is TGTGCCAGCAGCACGGGGACTAGCGTAGGCTACAATGAGCAGTTCTTC.

The chain joins TRBV6-2 or TRBV6-3 to TRBJ2-2; possible D gene TRBD1, 5 bases. The germline V gene has CDR1 MNHEY and CDR2 SVGEGT. This CDR3 spans 14 amino acids. With 3 bases removed from V and 4 bases from J, the gap between germline ends came to 9 bases. The chain's CDR3 is CASSYAGRTGELFF. As DNA, the CDR3 is TGTGCCAGCAGTTATGCAGGGCGCACCGGGGAGCTGTTTTTT.

This sequence joins TRBV18 and TRBJ2-4; TRBD1 might be the D (7 bases). The CDR3 consists of 17 residues. V lost 4 bases, J lost 1 base, and 17 bases lay in between. Germline loops: CDR1 KGHSH, CDR2 LQKENI. In DNA form, the CDR3 reads TGTGCCAGCTCACGTGGACAGGCCGGAGGGGCCAAAAACATTCAGTACTTC. It yields the protein CASSRGQAGGAKNIQYF. Variable domain in full (rest from reference TRBV18 and TRBJ2-4): NAGVMQNPRHLVRRRGQEARLRCSPMKGHSHVYWYRQLPEEGLKFMVYLQKENIIDESGMPKERFSAEFPKEGPSILRIQQVVRGDSAAYFCASSRGQAGGAKNIQYFGAGTRLSVL.

The CDR3 here is CAWSAGGQPQHF. The CDR3 DNA reads as TGTGCCTGGAGTGCGGGGGGCCAGCCCCAGCATTTT. The chain recombines TRBV30 with TRBJ1-5; maybe TRBD1 (6 bases). Germline loops: CDR1 GTSNPN, CDR2 SVGIG (reference sequence). V was pared by 1 base and J by 7 bases, with 8 bases between. CDR3 length equals 12 residues.

This rearrangement joins TRBV28 to TRBJ1-2; TRBD1 is a possible D gene (6 bases). This CDR3 has 14 amino acids. V was clipped by 4 bases and J by 14 bases, with 23 bases between them. Germline V gene lookup returns CDR1 MDHEN and CDR2 SYDVKM. The CDR3 DNA reads TGTGCCAGCAGTTCAGGACGGGGGGCAGGGTCGGAAACCTTC. It encodes CASSSGRGAGSETF.

The rearrangement links TRBV27 to TRBJ2-1; no reliable D call. Germline lookup yields CDR1 MNHEY and CDR2 SMNVEV (reference sequence). The CDR3 loop spans 15 amino acids. Between the trimmed V and J ends, which lost 5 bases and 0 bases, there was a span of 11 bases. CDR3 in amino acids: CASSVRFPSYNEQFF. The CDR3 DNA reads as TGTGCCAGCAGTGTCAGGTTTCCCTCCTACAATGAGCAGTTCTTC.

The count of this clone is one. This CDR3 is CASSTLDWQETQYF. DNA of the CDR3: TGTGCCAGCAGTACCCTGGACTGGCAAGAGACCCAGTACTTC. The chain links TRBV6-2 or TRBV6-3 to TRBJ2-5; weak D call: TRBD2 (5 bases). Per the germline V gene, CDR1 is MNHEY and CDR2 is SVGEGT. The CDR3 length is 14 residues. Trimming cost V 5 bases and J 2 bases, with 12 bases left between them.

This clone was seen only once. The chain carries TRBV4-3 and TRBJ1-6, with D unresolved. Germline V gene data show CDR1 as LGHNA and CDR2 as YSLEER. V was trimmed by 0 bases and J by 10 bases, leaving 10 bases between them. This CDR3 is 14 amino acids long. CDR3 nucleotides: TGCGCCAGCAGCCAAGACGATTCCGGGTCACCCCTCCACTTT. Its protein product is CASSQDDSGSPLHF.

The chain couples TRBV6-6 to TRBJ2-7, with 7 bases identical to TRBD1. CDR1 is MNHNY and CDR2 is SVGAGI in the germline V gene (reference sequence). CDR3 length: 13 amino acids. V was pared by 7 bases and J by 2 bases, with 5 bases of the junction left unmatched. CDR3 DNA: TGTGCCAGCAATGACAGGGTCACCTACGAGCAGTACTTC. Its translation is CASNDRVTYEQYF.

The V gene is TRBV5-1, the J gene TRBJ1-4; 9 nucleotides align to TRBD1. CDR1 and CDR2 from the germline V gene are SGHRS and YFSETQ. After removal of 4 bases from V and 3 bases from J, the junction contained 4 bases not matched to a gene. This CDR3 is 15 amino acids long. The CDR3: CASSQQGAANEKLFF. The CDR3 DNA sequence: TGCGCCAGCAGCCAACAGGGGGCAGCTAATGAAAAACTGTTTTTT.

The rearrangement links TRBV2 to TRBJ1-2; TRBD1 might be the D (5 bases). CDR3 length equals 14 residues. CDR1 is SNHLY and CDR2 is FYNNEI in the germline V gene. Trimming stripped 0 bases from V and 2 bases from J, with 7 bases between. The DNA of the CDR3 is TGTGCCAGCAGTGAAGCGCGGGGGAACTATGGCTACACCTTC. Protein product: CASSEARGNYGYTF. The full variable domain, in which reference TRBV2 and TRBJ1-2 provide the parts outside the CDR3, is EPEVTQTPSHQVTQMGQEVILRCVPISNHLYFYWYRQILGQKVEFLVSFYNNEISEKSEIFDDQFSVERPDGSNFTLKIRSTKLEDSAMYFCASSEARGNYGYTFGSGTRLTVV.

The rearrangement joins TRBV19 to TRBJ2-1; 7 nucleotides line up with TRBD1. Trimming took 8 bases from V and 5 from J; bases not matched to a gene: 12. Germline V gives CDR1 LNHDA, CDR2 SQIVND (reference sequence). CDR3 size: 15 residues. CDR3 DNA sequence: TGTGCCAGTCGAGAACACAGGGGTATCCACAATGAGCAGTTCTTC. Translated, it gives CASREHRGIHNEQFF.

This chain uses TRBV28 with TRBJ2-1; 10 bases are shared with TRBD1. Germline trimming cut 5 bases from V and 8 bases from J; bases unmatched to any gene: 6. The CDR3 extends over 14 amino acids. Germline CDR1 reads MDHEN; CDR2 reads SYDVKM. The CDR3 here is CASSNSGTGDEQFF. The CDR3 nucleotides read TGTGCCAGCAGTAACTCCGGGACAGGGGATGAGCAGTTCTTC.

The V and J genes are TRBV29-1 and TRBJ1-2; D possibly corresponds to TRBD1 (5 bases). This CDR3 has 14 residues. V shed 7 bases and J shed 6 bases, with 21 bases lying between them. Germline CDR1 SQVTM, CDR2 ANQGSEA. The CDR3 region has the DNA TGCAGCGCGATCGTGGGCAGGGCAAGCGATGGCTACACCTTC. This gives the protein CSAIVGRASDGYTF. The complete variable domain, with remaining parts taken from reference TRBV29-1 and TRBJ1-2, reads SAVISQKPSRDICQRGTSLTIQCQVDSQVTMMFWYRQQPGQSLTLIATANQGSEATYESGFVIDKFPISRPNLTFSTLTVSNMSPEDSSIYLCSAIVGRASDGYTFGSGTRLTVV.

The J gene is TRBJ1-4, the V gene TRBV30; 9 bases match TRBD1. V gave up 4 bases and J gave up 5 bases; unmatched junction bases: 8. This CDR3 region has 15 residues. Germline V lookup: CDR1 GTSNPN, CDR2 SVGIG (reference sequence). The CDR3 region has the DNA TGTGCCTGGAAGAACAGGGACAGGGTAAATGAAAAACTGTTTTTT. Amino acids: CAWKNRDRVNEKLFF.

The chain joins TRBV19 to TRBJ2-1, with a tentative D call TRBD1 (6 bases). V dropped 8 bases and J dropped 6 bases, with 17 bases sitting between them. Germline values: CDR1 LNHDA, CDR2 SQIVND (reference sequence). The CDR3 runs 14 residues. DNA of the CDR3: TGTGCCAGTGCTAGAACAGGGTTGCGCAATGAGCAGTTCTTC. Translating gives CASARTGLRNEQFF.

The chain employs TRBV6-5 and TRBJ2-3; weak D call: TRBD1 (6 bases). V shed 2 bases and J shed 3 bases, with 12 bases lying between them. Germline V gene lookup returns CDR1 MNHEY and CDR2 SVGAGI. This CDR3 contains 15 residues. CDR3: CASSYLGQGTDTQYF. CDR3 coding DNA: TGTGCCAGCAGTTACCTGGGACAAGGAACAGATACGCAGTATTTT.

The V and J genes are TRBV7-8 and TRBJ2-7, with 10 bases fitting TRBD2. Germline values: CDR1 SGHVS, CDR2 FQNEAQ. V shed 5 bases, J shed 1 base, and the junction held 2 bases outside the gene matches. This CDR3 has 14 residues. CDR3 loop: CASSPLAGSYEQYF. CDR3 in DNA: TGTGCCAGCAGCCCACTAGCGGGGTCCTACGAGCAGTACTTC.

The rearrangement joins TRBV5-5 to TRBJ1-1; D may be TRBD1 (5 bases). V was pared by 4 bases and J by 10 bases, with 17 bases between. The CDR3 consists of 13 residues. Germline V CDR1 and CDR2: SGHKS, YYEKEE (reference sequence). DNA for the CDR3: TGTGCCAGCAGCCCTGACCCTCTGGGGCGAGCTTTCTTT. As protein: CASSPDPLGRAFF.

This clone was seen just once. The chain joins TRBV9 to TRBJ2-3; TRBD2 matches at 8 bases. Germline CDR1 is SGDLS and CDR2 is YYNGEE. This CDR3 region has 14 residues. V trimming: 2 bases; J trimming: 6 bases; junction bases outside the gene matches: 5. The CDR3 region is CASSVGGASDTQYF. The CDR3 bases are TGTGCCAGCAGCGTCGGGGGGGCCAGTGATACGCAGTATTTT.

This chain joins TRBV19 and TRBJ2-3; 10 bases line up with TRBD2. The trim removed 5 bases at V and 6 bases at J, leaving 8 bases unmatched. CDR1 and CDR2 from the germline V gene are LNHDA and SQIVND (reference sequence). The CDR3 is 15 residues long. The CDR3 sequence is CASSGSGGVSDTQYF. DNA for the CDR3: TGTGCCAGTAGTGGGAGCGGGGGGGTTTCCGATACGCAGTATTTT.